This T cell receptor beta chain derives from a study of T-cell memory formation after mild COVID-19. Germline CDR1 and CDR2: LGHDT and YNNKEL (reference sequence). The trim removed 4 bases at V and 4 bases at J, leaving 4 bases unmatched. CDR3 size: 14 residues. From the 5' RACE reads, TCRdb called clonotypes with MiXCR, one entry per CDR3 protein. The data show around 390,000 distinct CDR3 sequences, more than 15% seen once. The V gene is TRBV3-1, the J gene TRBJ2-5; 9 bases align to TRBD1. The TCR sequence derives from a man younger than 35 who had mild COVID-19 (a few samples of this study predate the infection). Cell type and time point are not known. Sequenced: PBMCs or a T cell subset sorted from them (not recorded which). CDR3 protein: CASSRLDRGETQYF. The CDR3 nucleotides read TGTGCCAGCAGCCGGCTGGACAGGGGAGAGACCCAGTACTTC.